This TCR beta chain was recorded in a study of shared clonotypes between healthy human individuals (dated by TCRdb to 2019 to 2021). With regard to the full study: A couple of women and three men aged 18 to 49 years were included in the cohort. Blood TCR repertoires of a handful of healthy adults were deeply sequenced to estimate repertoire size and the extent of clonotype sharing between individuals. Leukapheresis yielded between about 0.94 and 8.9 billion PBMCs per donor. For each donor, CD4 naive and CD4 memory were each run on three plates, CD8 naive on two plates, and CD8 memory on one plate. To increase sequencing depth and limit assay-specific biases, different laboratories used diverse techniques to prepare libraries and sequence TCR repertoires. What the authors observed across the whole study: Pairwise subsampling led to the expectation that sequencing depth would affect the degree of clonotype sharing among donors. The genetic and exposure-history diversity represented was limited by the small number of donors. Even with the large sequencing depth, rarefaction of the sorted-subset datasets indicated that sequencing was incomplete. Sampling was restricted to blood, and TCR repertoires in tissue are likely to differ from TCR repertoires in blood. Across a handful of donors, approximately 5% of naive CD4, 3% to 4% of naive CD8, under 2.5% of memory CD4, and approximately 0.4% of memory CD8 clonotypes were shared. Higher generation probabilities were observed for clonotypes shared by all four sorted-subset donors than for non-shared clonotypes. Larger estimated clonotype richness was generally found for naive subsets than for memory subsets.

Healthy HIV-negative adults with no recently reported acute infections or vaccinations were included as donors. Every donor was a Caucasian adult living in Nashville, Tennessee, USA. CD4+ T cells were enriched by magnetic negative selection; naive cells were then positively selected on CD45RA, and the negative fraction formed the memory subset. Blood was obtained by leukapheresis, after which PBMCs were separated by Ficoll-Histopaque density gradient centrifugation and cryopreserved in liquid nitrogen vapor phase. Analytical flow cytometry was used to check the purity and quantity of each magnetically sorted T cell population. Genomic DNA was isolated from every sorted fraction and measured by UV absorbance on a Nanodrop 2000c. In regard to this clone: The target of this receptor is not known. Base qualities are not provided; no much larger clone lies one nucleotide away.

Using the deep immunoSEQ assay, multiplex PCR amplified TCR CDR3 regions from genomic DNA. For each cell subset, the extracted genomic DNA was distributed evenly across all wells of several immunoSEQ 96-well plates, and each plate served as one replicate. For sorted subsets, each replicate PCR was loaded with 200 ng genomic DNA, equivalent to 30,000 or so T cell genomes. The purified libraries were quantified using a Qubit 3.0 fluorometer, sized with a Bioanalyzer 2100, and then quantified again using the KAPA Library Quantification kit. Every immunoSEQ 96-well plate was sequenced on a dedicated single-read 150-cycle Illumina NextSeq 550 flow cell. Regarding the original processing steps: The immunoSEQ output contained only junctional sequences without quality scores, so filtering could not match that applied to full-length reads. Sequences were annotated with PyIR, a Python wrapper for IgBLAST v1.9, using IMGT germline references to assign V/J genes and CDR3. Reads were filtered out if the reads had weak V/J assignments (E-value above 1e-6), no CDR3, stop codons, out-of-frame junctions, or ambiguous translated residues. V3J clonotypes were defined by identical inferred V gene, J gene, and CDR3 amino acid sequence. The percentage overlap between two repertoires was calculated by dividing the number of shared unique clonotypes by the size of the smaller repertoire. Repertoire richness was assessed with RTK rarefaction, the Chao1 estimator, and Recon v2.1 estimates of unobserved clonotypes. OLGA was used to compute generation probabilities for all TCRbeta clonotypes that the gDNA method yielded from a handful of donors. As stored in TCRdb, this immuneACCESS dataset retains in-frame rearrangements with V and J assigned. A fraction of the clones does not appear; measured against another copy, unresolved V genes explain less than half of the discrepancy, and the remainder lacks a known reason. The D gene and trimming were derived from the DNA, and the V and J assignments and clone size from that table. Across this sample there are around 700,000 clones, with 55% to 75% seen only once. The biggest ten clones account for about 1.8% of the sample.

Trimming takes 4 bases off V and 6 bases off J; junction bases not matched to a gene: 9. CDR1 LNHNV and CDR2 YYDKDF were looked up in the germline V gene (reference sequence). From the cysteine through the phenylalanine, the CDR3 covers 14 amino acids. The kept DNA is CDR3 alone, 42 bases in frame from the first base. Sequences were obtained from memory CD4+ T cells sorted from blood. The sample's cell subset or site label, decoded: CD45RA-negative fraction. This sequence originates from a woman in her twenties or thirties in good health. The rearrangement combines TRBV15 with TRBJ2-7, and 7 junctional nucleotides match TRBD1. The encoded CDR3 is CATSTQQGIGEQYF. The DNA sequence reads TGTGCCACCAGCACCCAACAGGGGATTGGCGAGCAGTACTTC.